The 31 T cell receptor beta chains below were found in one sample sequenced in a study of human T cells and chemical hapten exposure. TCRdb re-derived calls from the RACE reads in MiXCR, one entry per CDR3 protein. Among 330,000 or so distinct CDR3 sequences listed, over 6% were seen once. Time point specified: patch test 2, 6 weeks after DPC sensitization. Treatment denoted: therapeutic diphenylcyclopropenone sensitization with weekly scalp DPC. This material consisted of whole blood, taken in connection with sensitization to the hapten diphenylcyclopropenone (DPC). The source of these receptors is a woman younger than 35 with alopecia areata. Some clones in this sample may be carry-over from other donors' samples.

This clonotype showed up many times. CDR3 sequence: CAIRLQGGGNYGYTF. In DNA form, the CDR3 reads TGTGCCATCAGATTGCAGGGGGGAGGTAACTATGGCTACACCTTC. The V and J genes are TRBV10-3 and TRBJ1-2; 7 nucleotides align to TRBD1. Trimming at V came to 6 bases and at J to 1 base, leaving 8 bases not matched to a gene. This CDR3 contains 15 residues. The germline CDR1 and CDR2 sequences are ENHRY and SYGVKD.

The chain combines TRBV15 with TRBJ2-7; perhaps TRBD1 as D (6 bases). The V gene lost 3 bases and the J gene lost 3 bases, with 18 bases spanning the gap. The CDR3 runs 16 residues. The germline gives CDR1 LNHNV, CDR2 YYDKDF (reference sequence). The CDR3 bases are TGTGCCACCAGCAGTGGTGGTACAGGGTTGGGCTACGAGCAGTACTTC. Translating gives CATSSGGTGLGYEQYF.

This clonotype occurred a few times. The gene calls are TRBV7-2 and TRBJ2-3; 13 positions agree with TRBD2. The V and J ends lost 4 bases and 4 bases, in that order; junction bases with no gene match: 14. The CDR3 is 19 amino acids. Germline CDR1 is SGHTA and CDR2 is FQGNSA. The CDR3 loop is CASSSSARTSGGWADTQYF. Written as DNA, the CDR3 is TGTGCCAGCAGCTCGAGTGCCCGGACTAGCGGGGGTTGGGCAGATACGCAGTATTTT.

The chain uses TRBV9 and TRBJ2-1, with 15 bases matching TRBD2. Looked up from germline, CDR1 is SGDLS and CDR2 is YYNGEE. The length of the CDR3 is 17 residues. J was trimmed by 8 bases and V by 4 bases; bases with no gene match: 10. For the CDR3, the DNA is TGTGCCAGCAGCCCCAGGACTAGCGGGGGGGCGCTCGATGAGCAGTTCTTC. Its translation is CASSPRTSGGALDEQFF.

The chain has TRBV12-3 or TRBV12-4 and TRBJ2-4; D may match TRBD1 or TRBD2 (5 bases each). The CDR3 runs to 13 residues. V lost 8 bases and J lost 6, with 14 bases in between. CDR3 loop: CASCFPGTNIQYF. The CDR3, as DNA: TGTGCCAGCTGCTTTCCTGGGACAAACATTCAGTACTTC.

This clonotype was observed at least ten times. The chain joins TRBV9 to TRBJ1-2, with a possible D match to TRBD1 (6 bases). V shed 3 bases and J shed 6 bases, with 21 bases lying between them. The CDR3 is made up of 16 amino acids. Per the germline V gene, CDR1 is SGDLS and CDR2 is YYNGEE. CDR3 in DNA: TGTGCCAGCAGCGGCCGGGACACCATATTCGCGGATGGCTACACCTTC. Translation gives CASSGRDTIFADGYTF.

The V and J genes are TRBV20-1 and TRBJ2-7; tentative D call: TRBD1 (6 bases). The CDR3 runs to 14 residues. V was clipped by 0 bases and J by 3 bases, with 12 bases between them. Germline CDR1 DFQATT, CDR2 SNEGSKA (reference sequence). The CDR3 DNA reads TGCAGTGCTAGAGAAAGGGACATTTACTACGAGCAGTACTTC. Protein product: CSARERDIYYEQYF.

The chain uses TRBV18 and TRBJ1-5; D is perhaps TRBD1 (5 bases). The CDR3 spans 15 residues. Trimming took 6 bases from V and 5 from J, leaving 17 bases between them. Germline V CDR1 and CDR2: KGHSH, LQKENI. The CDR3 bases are TGTGCCAGCTCCCCTACTTCGGGGCGCGATCAGCCCCAGCATTTT. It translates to CASSPTSGRDQPQHF.

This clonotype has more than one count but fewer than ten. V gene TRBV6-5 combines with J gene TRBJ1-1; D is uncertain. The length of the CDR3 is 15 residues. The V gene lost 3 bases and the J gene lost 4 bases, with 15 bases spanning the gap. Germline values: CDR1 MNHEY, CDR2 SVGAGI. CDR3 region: CASSYWSSLSTEAFF. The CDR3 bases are TGTGCCAGCAGTTATTGGTCCAGCTTAAGCACTGAAGCTTTCTTT.

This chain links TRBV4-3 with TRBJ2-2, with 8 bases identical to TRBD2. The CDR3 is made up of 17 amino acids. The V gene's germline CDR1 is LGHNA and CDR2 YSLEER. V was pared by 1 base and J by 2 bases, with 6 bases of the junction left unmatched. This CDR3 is CASSQGGTSFNTGELFF. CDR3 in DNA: TGCGCCAGCAGCCAAGGGGGGACTAGTTTCAACACCGGGGAGCTGTTTTTT.

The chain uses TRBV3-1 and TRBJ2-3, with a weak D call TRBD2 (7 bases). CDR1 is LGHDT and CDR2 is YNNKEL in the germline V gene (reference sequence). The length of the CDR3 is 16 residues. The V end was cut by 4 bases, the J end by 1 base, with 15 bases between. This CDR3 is CASSRGGRVGTDTQYF. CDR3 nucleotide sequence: TGTGCCAGCAGCCGGGGGGGCCGCGTCGGCACAGATACGCAGTATTTT.

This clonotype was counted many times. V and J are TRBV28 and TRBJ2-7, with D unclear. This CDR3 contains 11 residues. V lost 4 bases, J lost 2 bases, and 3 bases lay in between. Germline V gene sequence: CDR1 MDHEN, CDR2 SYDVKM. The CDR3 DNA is TGTGCCAGCAGTTCCCCCTACGAGCAGTACTTC. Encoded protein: CASSSPYEQYF.

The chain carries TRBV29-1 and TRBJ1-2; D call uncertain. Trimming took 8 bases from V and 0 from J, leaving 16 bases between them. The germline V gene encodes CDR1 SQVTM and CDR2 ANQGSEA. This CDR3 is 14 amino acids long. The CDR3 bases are TGCAGCACTGCAAGACACACTGCTAACTATGGCTACACCTTC. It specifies CSTARHTANYGYTF.

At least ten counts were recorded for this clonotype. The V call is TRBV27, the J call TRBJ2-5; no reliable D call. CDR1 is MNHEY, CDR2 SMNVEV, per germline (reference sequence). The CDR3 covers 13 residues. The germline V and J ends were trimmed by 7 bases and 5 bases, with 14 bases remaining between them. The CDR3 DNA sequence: TGTGCCAGCAAACCAGGCGCCTCGGAGACCCAGTACTTC. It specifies CASKPGASETQYF.

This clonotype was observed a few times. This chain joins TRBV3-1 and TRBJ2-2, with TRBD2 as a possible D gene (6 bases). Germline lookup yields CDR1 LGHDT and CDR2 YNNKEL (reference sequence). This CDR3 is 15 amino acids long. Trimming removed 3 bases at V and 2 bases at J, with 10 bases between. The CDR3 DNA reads TGTGCCAGCAGCCAGCCGGGGACTAACACCGGGGAGCTGTTTTTT. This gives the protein CASSQPGTNTGELFF.

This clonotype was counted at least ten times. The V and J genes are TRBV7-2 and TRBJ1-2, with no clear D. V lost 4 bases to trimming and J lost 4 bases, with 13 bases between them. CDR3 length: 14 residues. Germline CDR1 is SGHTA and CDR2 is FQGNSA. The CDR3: CASSSSGISYGYTF. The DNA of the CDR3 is TGTGCCAGCAGCTCATCAGGAATCTCCTATGGCTACACCTTC.

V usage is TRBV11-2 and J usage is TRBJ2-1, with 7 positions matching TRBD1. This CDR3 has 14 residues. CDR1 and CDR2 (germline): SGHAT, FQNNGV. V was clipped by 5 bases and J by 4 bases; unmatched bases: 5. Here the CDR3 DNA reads TGTGCCAGCAGCGAGCGACAGGGTTACAATGAGCAGTTCTTC. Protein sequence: CASSERQGYNEQFF.

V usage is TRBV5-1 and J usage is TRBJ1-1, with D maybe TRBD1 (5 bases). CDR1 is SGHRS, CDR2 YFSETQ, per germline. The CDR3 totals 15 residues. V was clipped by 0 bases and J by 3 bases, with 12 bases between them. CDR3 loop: CASSLGRGSHTEAFF. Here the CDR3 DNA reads TGCGCCAGCAGCTTGGGCCGGGGCTCCCACACTGAAGCTTTCTTT.

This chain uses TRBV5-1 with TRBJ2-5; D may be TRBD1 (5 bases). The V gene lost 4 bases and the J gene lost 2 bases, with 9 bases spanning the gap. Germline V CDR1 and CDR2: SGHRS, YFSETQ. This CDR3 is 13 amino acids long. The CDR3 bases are TGCGCCAGCAGCCCAGGGCCTCAAGAGACCCAGTACTTC. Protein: CASSPGPQETQYF.

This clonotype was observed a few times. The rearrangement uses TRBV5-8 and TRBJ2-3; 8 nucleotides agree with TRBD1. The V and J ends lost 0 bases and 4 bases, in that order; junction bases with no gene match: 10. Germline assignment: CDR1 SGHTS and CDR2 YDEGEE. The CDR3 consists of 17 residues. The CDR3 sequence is CASSLVGTGRGSDTQYF. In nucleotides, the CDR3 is TGTGCCAGCAGCTTGGTCGGGACAGGTCGGGGGTCAGATACGCAGTATTTT.

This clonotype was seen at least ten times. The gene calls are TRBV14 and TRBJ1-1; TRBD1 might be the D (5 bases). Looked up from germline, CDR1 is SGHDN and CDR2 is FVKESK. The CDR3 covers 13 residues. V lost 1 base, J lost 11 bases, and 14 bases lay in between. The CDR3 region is CASSQVLAGDAFF. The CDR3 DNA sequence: TGTGCCAGCAGCCAAGTTTTGGCCGGGGACGCTTTCTTT.

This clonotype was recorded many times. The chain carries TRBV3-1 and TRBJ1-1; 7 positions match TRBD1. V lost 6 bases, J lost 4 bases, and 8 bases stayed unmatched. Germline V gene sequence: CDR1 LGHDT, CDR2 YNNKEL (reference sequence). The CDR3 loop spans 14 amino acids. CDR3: CASSHRGWGTEAFF. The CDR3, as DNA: TGTGCCAGCAGTCACAGGGGTTGGGGCACTGAAGCTTTCTTT.

CDR3 sequence: CASSYVETQYF. The CDR3, as DNA: TGTGCCAGCAGTTATGTGGAGACCCAGTACTTC. The gene calls are TRBV6-6 and TRBJ2-5; D remains unclear. Trimming cost V 3 bases and J 5 bases, with 4 bases left between them. The CDR3 has 11 residues. Looked up from germline, CDR1 is MNHNY and CDR2 is SVGAGI (reference sequence).

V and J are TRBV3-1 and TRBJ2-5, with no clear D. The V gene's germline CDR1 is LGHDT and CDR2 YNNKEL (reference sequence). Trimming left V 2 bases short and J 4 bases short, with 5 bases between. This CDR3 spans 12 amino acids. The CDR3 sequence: CASSQYRETQYF. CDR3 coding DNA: TGTGCCAGCAGCCAATACAGAGAGACCCAGTACTTC.

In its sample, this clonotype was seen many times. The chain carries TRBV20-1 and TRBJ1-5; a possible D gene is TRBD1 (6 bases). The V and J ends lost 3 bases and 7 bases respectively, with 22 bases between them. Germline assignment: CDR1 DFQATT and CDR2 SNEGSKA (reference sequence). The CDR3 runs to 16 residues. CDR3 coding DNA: TGCAGTGCTAGGCGGCGGGGGGCCCTACTAACCCAGCCCCAGCATTTT. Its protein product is CSARRRGALLTQPQHF.

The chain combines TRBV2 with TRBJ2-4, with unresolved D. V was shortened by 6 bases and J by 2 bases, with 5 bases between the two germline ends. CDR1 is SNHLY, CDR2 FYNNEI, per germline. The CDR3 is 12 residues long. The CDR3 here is CASSISKNIQYF. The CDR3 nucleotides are TGTGCCAGCAGCATTTCCAAAAACATTCAGTACTTC.

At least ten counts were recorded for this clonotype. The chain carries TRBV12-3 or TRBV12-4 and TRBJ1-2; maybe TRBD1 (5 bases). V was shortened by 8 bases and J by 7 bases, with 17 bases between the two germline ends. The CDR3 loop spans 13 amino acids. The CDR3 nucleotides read TGTGCCAGCTATTCCAAAACGGGACGTGGCTACACCTTC. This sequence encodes CASYSKTGRGYTF.

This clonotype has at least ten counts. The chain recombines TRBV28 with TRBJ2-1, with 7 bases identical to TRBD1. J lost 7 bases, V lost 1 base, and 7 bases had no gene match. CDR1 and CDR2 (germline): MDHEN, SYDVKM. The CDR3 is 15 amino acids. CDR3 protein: CASSLSLGGWNEQFF. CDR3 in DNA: TGTGCCAGCAGTTTATCACTAGGGGGCTGGAATGAGCAGTTCTTC.

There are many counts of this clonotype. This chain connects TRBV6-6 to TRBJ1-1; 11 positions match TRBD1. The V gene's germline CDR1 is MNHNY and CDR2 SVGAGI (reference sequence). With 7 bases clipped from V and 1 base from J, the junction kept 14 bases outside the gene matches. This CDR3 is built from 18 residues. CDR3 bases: TGTGCCAGCACTAGACCCCCGGGACAGGGGGTTCGGAACACTGAAGCTTTCTTT. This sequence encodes CASTRPPGQGVRNTEAFF.

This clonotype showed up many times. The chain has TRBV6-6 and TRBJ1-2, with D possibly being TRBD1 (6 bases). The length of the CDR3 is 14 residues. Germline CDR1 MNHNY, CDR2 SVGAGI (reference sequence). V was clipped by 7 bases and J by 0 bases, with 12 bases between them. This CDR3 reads CASKRGRANYGYTF. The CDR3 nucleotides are TGTGCCAGCAAGCGGGGGCGAGCTAACTATGGCTACACCTTC.

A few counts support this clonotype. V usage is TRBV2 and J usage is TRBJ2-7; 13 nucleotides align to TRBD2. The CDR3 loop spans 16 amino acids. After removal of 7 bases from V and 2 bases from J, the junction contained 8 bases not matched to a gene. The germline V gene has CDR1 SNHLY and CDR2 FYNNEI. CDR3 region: CASTGLAGARPYEQYF. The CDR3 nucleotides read TGTGCCAGCACCGGACTAGCGGGGGCCCGGCCCTACGAGCAGTACTTC.